What follows are 25 T cell receptor beta chains derived from one specimen sequenced in a study of early T cells in non-severe SARS-CoV-2 infection. TCRdb reprocessed the 5' RACE reads via MiXCR and lists one record per CDR3 protein. The repertoire holds roughly 72,000 distinct CDR3 sequences, with around 12% as singletons. Sequences were derived from whole blood, sampled at baseline. Receptors were obtained from an adult who was a healthcare worker with PCR-confirmed SARS-CoV-2 infection or an uninfected control (not recorded which).

This clonotype appeared a few times. CDR3 in amino acids: CASRRGAIDGAFF. DNA for the CDR3: TGTGCCAGCAGGCGGGGGGCCATCGATGGAGCTTTCTTT. This chain connects TRBV6-7 to TRBJ1-1; D might be TRBD1 (6 bases). TRBV6-7 is sorted into the ORF group, with uncertain function. The CDR3 runs to 13 residues. Trimming removed 6 bases from V and 10 bases from J, with 18 bases in between.

The chain carries TRBV10-3 and TRBJ1-1; 7 bases are shared with TRBD1. This CDR3 spans 14 amino acids. The junction had 6 bases not matched to a gene; V was cut back by 3 bases and J by 5 bases. Germline loops: CDR1 ENHRY, CDR2 SYGVKD. The chain's CDR3 is CAISDLDRETEAFF. For the CDR3, the DNA is TGTGCCATCAGTGACCTAGACAGGGAGACTGAAGCTTTCTTT.

This clonotype appeared many times. The chain is built from TRBV28 and TRBJ2-3; D is undetermined. Germline V lookup: CDR1 MDHEN, CDR2 SYDVKM. The CDR3 is 16 residues long. The V end lost 5 bases, the J end lost 0 bases, and 15 bases lay between the germline ends. This CDR3 reads CASSPRKRASTDTQYF. The CDR3 DNA sequence: TGTGCCAGCAGTCCTCGGAAGAGAGCTAGCACAGATACGCAGTATTTT.

The V call is TRBV3-1, the J call TRBJ2-5, with TRBD2 matching 7 bases. CDR1 is LGHDT, CDR2 YNNKEL, per germline (reference sequence). The CDR3 contains 16 residues. Germline trimming cut 4 bases from V and 2 bases from J; bases unmatched to any gene: 10. CDR3: CASSLRTAGRQETQYF. DNA for the CDR3: TGTGCCAGCAGCCTCCGCACAGCGGGGAGACAAGAGACCCAGTACTTC.

This clonotype has a handful of counts. The chain joins TRBV18 to TRBJ1-3; 9 nucleotides line up with TRBD1. Trimming at V came to 1 base and at J to 4 bases, leaving 5 bases not matched to a gene. Germline-derived CDR1 and CDR2 are KGHSH and LQKENI. This CDR3 has 16 residues. The CDR3 bases are TGTGCCAGCTCACCACTCGGGACAGGGCGAGGAAACACCATATATTTT. Protein: CASSPLGTGRGNTIYF.

This clonotype has a handful of counts. The chain has TRBV18 and TRBJ2-3; 12 bases are a match to TRBD1. The V gene end was trimmed by 4 bases and the J gene end by 5 bases; junction bases not matched to a gene: 4. In germline, CDR1 is KGHSH, CDR2 LQKENI. CDR3 size: 15 residues. The CDR3, as DNA: TGTGCCAGCTCACGGGACAGGGGGCAAGGAGATACGCAGTATTTT. Amino acid sequence: CASSRDRGQGDTQYF.

This clonotype appeared a few times. This chain connects TRBV6-2 or TRBV6-3 to TRBJ2-1, with 11 bases lining up with TRBD2. The J segment lost 7 bases and the V segment lost 6 bases, leaving 5 bases of the junction unmatched. The CDR3 consists of 14 residues. CDR1 and CDR2 (germline): MNHEY, SVGEGT. CDR3 DNA sequence: TGTGCCAGCAGATTTAGCGGGGGGGAGAATGAGCAGTTCTTC. Its protein is CASRFSGGENEQFF.

The gene calls are TRBV28 and TRBJ1-5; D gene ambiguous. V was pared by 3 bases and J by 3 bases, with 12 bases between. The CDR3 runs 15 residues. From germline, CDR1 is MDHEN and CDR2 SYDVKM. The DNA for the CDR3 is TGTGCCAGCAGTTTCGGCTCCCCTTTCAATCAGCCCCAGCATTTT. This sequence encodes CASSFGSPFNQPQHF.

This clonotype was seen a handful of times. The V call is TRBV24-1, the J call TRBJ1-1; D gene unclear. The CDR3 is 12 amino acids. Per germline, CDR1 KGHDR and CDR2 SFDVKD. Trimming took off 5 bases at V and 1 base at J, with 4 bases between the two ends. CDR3 in DNA: TGTGCCACCAGTGGCCAGAACACTGAAGCTTTCTTT. Residues: CATSGQNTEAFF.

This clonotype was counted only a few times. The chain recombines TRBV28 with TRBJ1-1, with 9 bases aligning to TRBD1. Germline values: CDR1 MDHEN, CDR2 SYDVKM. The CDR3 is 17 amino acids. Losses at the gene ends were 5 bases for V and 5 bases for J; bases not matched to a gene: 15. CDR3 protein: CASSQTGGVGSWTEAFF. In DNA, the CDR3 is TGTGCCAGCAGTCAAACAGGGGGCGTTGGTAGTTGGACTGAAGCTTTCTTT. The full variable domain, completed using reference TRBV28 and TRBJ1-1, is DVKVTQSSRYLVKRTGEKVFLECVQDMDHENMFWYRQDPGLGLRLIYFSYDVKMKEKGDIPEGYSVSREKKERFSLILESASTNQTSMYLCASSQTGGVGSWTEAFFGQGTRLTVV.

This clonotype was counted only a few times. The rearrangement links TRBV7-9 to TRBJ1-4; 8 nucleotides agree with TRBD1. This CDR3 spans 15 amino acids. CDR1 is SEHNR, CDR2 FQNEAQ, per germline (reference sequence). Losses at the gene ends were 4 bases for V and 8 bases for J; bases not matched to a gene: 9. CDR3 residues: CASSSQGAPREKLFF. The CDR3 DNA is TGTGCCAGCAGCTCCCAGGGGGCTCCGCGGGAAAAACTGTTTTTT. The full variable domain, rest sourced from reference TRBV7-9 and TRBJ1-4, is DTGVSQNPRHKITKRGQNVTFRCDPISEHNRLYWYRQTLGQGPEFLTYFQNEAQLEKSRLLSDRFSAERPKGSFSTLEIQRTEQGDSAMYLCASSSQGAPREKLFFGSGTQLSVL.

In this sample, this clonotype turned up a few times. The chain has TRBV20-1 and TRBJ1-6; D is possibly TRBD1 (6 bases). CDR3 length: 15 amino acids. V lost 2 bases, J lost 4 bases, and 12 bases lay in between. The germline V gene encodes CDR1 DFQATT and CDR2 SNEGSKA (reference sequence). Written as DNA, the CDR3 is TGCAGTGCTAGACCCAGGGGTTTTTATAATTCACCCCTCCACTTT. This sequence encodes CSARPRGFYNSPLHF.

A few counts support this clonotype. This rearrangement joins TRBV3-1 to TRBJ1-2; D remains unclear. Trimming shortened V by 1 base and J by 4 bases, and 13 bases separated the two germline ends. The CDR3 sequence is 15 residues long. Per the germline V gene, CDR1 is LGHDT and CDR2 is YNNKEL (reference sequence). The CDR3 DNA follows: TGTGCCAGCAGCCAAGGGGCCCTTACTAGCTATGGCTACACCTTC. Translation: CASSQGALTSYGYTF.

This sequence joins TRBV12-3 or TRBV12-4 and TRBJ2-7; 9 nucleotides line up with TRBD1. The length of the CDR3 is 15 residues. Losses at the gene ends were 7 bases for V and 9 bases for J; bases not matched to a gene: 16. In DNA, the CDR3 is TGTGCCAGCACCTCGGGACAGGGCCGTACCGACGGGCAGTACTTC. The encoded protein is CASTSGQGRTDGQYF.

This clonotype was detected only a few times. The V gene is TRBV7-9, the J gene TRBJ2-1; D is perhaps TRBD1 or TRBD2 (6 bases each). The CDR3 covers 15 residues. V was pared by 1 base and J by 7 bases, with 14 bases between. In germline, CDR1 is SEHNR, CDR2 FQNEAQ (reference sequence). CDR3 sequence: CASSLVPGAQNEQFF. The CDR3 region has the DNA TGTGCCAGCAGCTTAGTTCCGGGGGCTCAGAATGAGCAGTTCTTC.

The J gene is TRBJ2-7, the V gene TRBV12-3 or TRBV12-4; TRBD2 might be the D (5 bases). CDR3 length: 15 residues. With 1 base removed from V and 2 bases from J, the gap between germline ends came to 12 bases. In DNA, the CDR3 is TGTGCCAGCAGTTTAGGGACTTCCCATCCCTACGAGCAGTACTTC. Translated: CASSLGTSHPYEQYF.

Turning to this clonotype: Here the CDR3 omits its conserved ending phenylalanine or tryptophan, so a read error is the likely source. CDR3 sequence (DNA): TGTGCCAGCAGCGATTGGGACCCGACGAACACTGAAGCTTTCTTA. Protein sequence: CASSDWDPTNTEAFL. J is TRBJ1-1 and V is TRBV2; the D gene is possibly TRBD1 (5 bases). The germline gives CDR1 SNHLY, CDR2 FYNNEI. Deletions cut 6 bases from V and 1 base from J, with 15 bases between. The CDR3 totals 15 residues.

Ten or more counts support this clonotype. This chain links TRBV7-6 with TRBJ2-5, with D hard to call. With 5 bases removed from V and 5 bases from J, the gap between germline ends came to 9 bases. Germline values: CDR1 SGHVS, CDR2 FNYEAQ. The CDR3 runs to 12 residues. As DNA, the CDR3 is TGTGCCAGCAGCCGAAACGAGGAGACCCAGTACTTC. Translation: CASSRNEETQYF.

The chain carries TRBV28 and TRBJ1-3, with D possibly TRBD1 on 5 matching bases. The CDR3 is made up of 14 amino acids. The V gene's germline CDR1 is MDHEN and CDR2 SYDVKM. Trimming stripped 6 bases from V and 0 bases from J, with 9 bases between. The CDR3 DNA reads as TGTGCCAGCAGGGACACCAGCTCTGGAAACACCATATATTTT. This gives the protein CASRDTSSGNTIYF.

This chain connects TRBV5-4 to TRBJ2-2; D gene ambiguous. Germline V CDR1 and CDR2: SGHNT, YYREEE (reference sequence). The V gene lost 5 bases and the J gene lost 5 bases, with 7 bases spanning the gap. The CDR3 runs 12 residues. The CDR3 protein is CASRGPTGELFF. For the CDR3, the DNA is TGTGCCAGCAGAGGGCCGACCGGGGAGCTGTTTTTT.

This clonotype occurred many times. V and J are TRBV7-9 and TRBJ1-1; the D is unclear. This CDR3 has 12 amino acids. V was trimmed by 6 bases and J by 5 bases, leaving 10 bases between them. Germline V lookup: CDR1 SEHNR, CDR2 FQNEAQ (reference sequence). The CDR3 loop reads CASSPRVTEAFF. The DNA for the CDR3 is TGTGCCAGCAGTCCTAGGGTGACTGAAGCTTTCTTT.

This clonotype was counted a few times. CDR3 sequence: CASSYPQGNTEAFF. CDR3 in DNA: TGTGCCAGCAGTTACCCCCAGGGGAACACTGAAGCTTTCTTT. The chain has TRBV6-6 and TRBJ1-1; perhaps TRBD1 as D (5 bases). Trimming took 2 bases from V and 1 from J, leaving 8 bases between them. Germline-derived CDR1 and CDR2 are MNHNY and SVGAGI (reference sequence). CDR3 length equals 14 residues.

The chain couples TRBV5-1 to TRBJ2-5; D is tentatively TRBD1 or TRBD2 (5 bases each). CDR3 length: 14 amino acids. Germline V gene data show CDR1 as SGHRS and CDR2 as YFSETQ. V was shortened by 0 bases and J by 6 bases, with 12 bases between the two germline ends. The chain's CDR3 is CASSLDAGTKTQYF. The CDR3 DNA sequence: TGCGCCAGCAGCTTGGATGCAGGGACGAAGACCCAGTACTTC.

A few counts support this clonotype. The V and J genes are TRBV5-5 and TRBJ1-3; the D gene is possibly TRBD1 (6 bases). Trimming removed 0 bases from V and 4 bases from J, with 8 bases in between. Germline values: CDR1 SGHKS, CDR2 YYEKEE (reference sequence). The CDR3 loop spans 14 amino acids. Here the CDR3 DNA reads TGTGCCAGCAGCTTGGCAGGGGCGGGAAACACCATATATTTT. Protein: CASSLAGAGNTIYF. The complete variable domain, with remaining parts taken from reference TRBV5-5 and TRBJ1-3, reads DAGVTQSPTHLIKTRGQQVTLRCSPISGHKSVSWYQQVLGQGPQFIFQYYEKEERGRGNFPDRFSARQFPNYSSELNVNALLLGDSALYLCASSLAGAGNTIYFGEGSWLTVV.

This clonotype is a singleton in its sample. V usage is TRBV4-3 and J usage is TRBJ2-1, with D perhaps given as TRBD1 or TRBD2 (5 bases each). Germline CDR1 reads LGHNA; CDR2 reads YSLEER. This CDR3 contains 14 residues. Trimming took off 4 bases at V and 3 bases at J, with 10 bases between the two ends. CDR3 sequence (DNA): TGCGCCAGCAGCCGGGACCCAGACTACAATGAGCAGTTCTTC. Amino acids: CASSRDPDYNEQFF.